Presented here are 22 T cell receptor beta chains from one specimen sequenced in a study of blood T cell repertoires in COVID-19 (dated by TCRdb to about 2020). The library was generated by the immunoSEQ multiplex PCR assay. Sourced from immuneACCESS, this table was stored by TCRdb with only in-frame sequences that have V and J called. A share of the clones is absent; for the studies checked, an unresolved V gene accounts for under half, and the remainder has no known explanation. This sample holds 200,000 to 250,000 clones; approximately 90% were observed only once. The ten top clones hold about 6.9% of the sample. The material sequenced was PBMCs or T cells enriched from blood (not recorded which). The source is a woman aged 30 to 39 with acute COVID-19.

V is TRBV19 and J is TRBJ1-6, with D possibly TRBD1 on 6 matching bases. The CDR3 runs 16 residues. Germline V gene sequence: CDR1 LNHDA, CDR2 SQIVND (reference sequence). With 6 bases removed from V and 4 bases from J, the gap between germline ends came to 16 bases. In nucleotides, the CDR3 is TGTGCCAGTAGCGTGGGAGCGGGGGCTTATAATTCACCCCTCCACTTT. Encoded protein: CASSVGAGAYNSPLHF.

The rearrangement uses TRBV6-5 and TRBJ2-1; possible D gene TRBD1, 5 bases. Germline CDR1 reads MNHEY; CDR2 reads SVGAGI. Deletions cut 4 bases from V and 5 bases from J, with 12 bases between. The CDR3 covers 14 residues. Here the CDR3 DNA reads TGTGCCAGCAGTTCACAGGACGAAGACAATGAGCAGTTCTTC. Its protein is CASSSQDEDNEQFF.

The chain links TRBV19 to TRBJ2-2, with 8 bases matching TRBD2. Germline assignment: CDR1 LNHDA and CDR2 SQIVND (reference sequence). The junction had 15 bases not matched to a gene; V was cut back by 2 bases and J by 7 bases. The CDR3 totals 18 residues. CDR3: CASSIPGPGTRLFGELFF. CDR3 nucleotide sequence: TGTGCCAGTAGTATACCAGGTCCCGGGACTAGATTGTTCGGGGAGCTGTTTTTT.

The genes are TRBV7-2 and TRBJ1-3, with D possibly TRBD1 on 5 matching bases. Germline CDR1 reads SGHTA; CDR2 reads FQGNSA. Trimming left V 0 bases short and J 3 bases short, with 12 bases between. The CDR3 has 16 amino acids. Here the CDR3 reads CASSLASGGGGNTIYF. The CDR3 DNA sequence: TGTGCCAGCAGCTTAGCGAGCGGGGGAGGTGGAAACACCATATATTTT.

The V and J genes are TRBV19 and TRBJ1-6; unclear D gene. This CDR3 is 13 amino acids long. V was pared by 5 bases and J by 9 bases, with 11 bases between. Germline V lookup: CDR1 LNHDA, CDR2 SQIVND (reference sequence). The DNA of the CDR3 is TGTGCCAGTAGTCCTGACATGGGTTCACCCCTCCACTTT. Its protein product is CASSPDMGSPLHF.

The chain links TRBV9 to TRBJ2-7, with D perhaps matching TRBD2 (5 bases). The CDR3 is 20 amino acids. Germline values: CDR1 SGDLS, CDR2 YYNGEE. Trimming removed 3 bases from V and 5 bases from J, with 33 bases in between. The CDR3, as DNA: TGTGCCAGCAGCGCACAGACCTACTCCCGGAGGAAAAAGGAGCGGCACGAGCAGTACTTC. This encodes CASSAQTYSRRKKERHEQYF.

This rearrangement joins TRBV5-4 to TRBJ2-7; TRBD2 matches 11 bases. The CDR3 runs 16 residues. CDR1 is SGHNT and CDR2 is YYREEE in the germline V gene (reference sequence). J was trimmed by 1 base and V by 3 bases; bases with no gene match: 6. For the CDR3, the DNA is TGTGCCAGCAGCTCCGGGACTAGCGGACTTTCCTACGAGCAGTACTTC. Translating it yields CASSSGTSGLSYEQYF. The variable domain in full, completed from reference TRBV5-4 and TRBJ2-7, reads ETGVTQSPTHLIKTRGQQVTLRCSSQSGHNTVSWYQQALGQGPQFIFQYYREEENGRGNFPPRFSGLQFPNYSSELNVNALELDDSALYLCASSSGTSGLSYEQYFGPGTRLTVT.

The chain carries TRBV7-9 and TRBJ2-3; 10 bases are shared with TRBD2. CDR3 size: 18 residues. The germline V gene has CDR1 SEHNR and CDR2 FQNEAQ (reference sequence). V gave up 0 bases and J gave up 0 bases; unmatched junction bases: 6. The CDR3 DNA follows: TGTGCCAGCAGCTTAGCTCGGGCTAGCGGGGGTAGCACAGATACGCAGTATTTT. Protein sequence: CASSLARASGGSTDTQYF.

J is TRBJ2-6 and V is TRBV18, with D hard to call. Germline V gene data show CDR1 as KGHSH and CDR2 as LQKENI. V dropped 3 bases and J dropped 0 bases, with 3 bases sitting between them. This CDR3 comprises 14 residues. The CDR3 reads CASSPVSGANVLTF. As DNA, the CDR3 is TGTGCCAGCTCACCCGTCTCTGGGGCCAACGTCCTGACTTTC.

The chain recombines TRBV3-1 (or the pseudogene TRBV3-2) with TRBJ1-5; D possibly corresponds to TRBD1 (5 bases). V shed 6 bases and J shed 7 bases, with 16 bases lying between them. This CDR3 has 14 residues. From germline, CDR1 is LGHDT and CDR2 YNNKEL (reference sequence). CDR3 protein: CASSGSGESQPQHF. In DNA form, the CDR3 reads TGTGCCAGCAGTGGTTCGGGGGAATCACAGCCCCAGCATTTT.

The chain combines TRBV7-8 with TRBJ1-1; 7 bases fit TRBD1. Germline V gives CDR1 SGHVS, CDR2 FQNEAQ. V lost 4 bases to trimming and J lost 4 bases; unmatched junction nucleotides: 3. This CDR3 region has 13 residues. The CDR3 DNA is TGTGCCAGCAGCTGGACAGGTGGCACTGAAGCTTTCTTT. This sequence encodes CASSWTGGTEAFF. Drawing the rest from reference TRBV7-8 and TRBJ1-1, the complete variable domain is GAGVSQSPRYKVAKRGQDVALRCDPISGHVSLFWYQQALGQGPEFLTYFQNEAQLDKSGLPSDRFFAERPEGSVSTLKIQRTQQEDSAVYLCASSWTGGTEAFFGQGTRLTVV.

The V gene is TRBV5-1, the J gene TRBJ2-1; D might be TRBD2 (5 bases). The germline V gene encodes CDR1 SGHRS and CDR2 YFSETQ. This CDR3 is built from 15 residues. V lost 0 bases to trimming and J lost 8 bases, with 15 bases between them. CDR3 protein: CASSLELVGGDEQFF. CDR3 bases: TGCGCCAGCAGCTTGGAACTAGTCGGAGGAGATGAGCAGTTCTTC.

The chain is built from TRBV2 and TRBJ1-5; TRBD1 matches at 8 bases. The length of the CDR3 is 14 residues. The V gene's germline CDR1 is SNHLY and CDR2 FYNNEI. V lost 6 bases to trimming and J lost 0 bases; unmatched junction nucleotides: 1. In DNA form, the CDR3 reads TGTGCCAGCAGAGACAGGGGTAGCAATCAGCCCCAGCATTTT. This encodes CASRDRGSNQPQHF.

V gene TRBV7-3 combines with J gene TRBJ1-4; 12 bases are a match to TRBD1. There are 18 residues in the CDR3. Germline V gene data show CDR1 as SGHTA and CDR2 as FQGTGA. J lost 8 bases, V lost 3 bases, and 13 bases had no gene match. DNA of the CDR3: TGTGCCAGCAGCTTTTTCCCCATCCCCGGGACAGGGGGCGAAAAACTGTTTTTT. Protein: CASSFFPIPGTGGEKLFF.

The chain employs TRBV7-9 and TRBJ1-1; D is perhaps TRBD1 (5 bases). Germline CDR1 SEHNR, CDR2 FQNEAQ (reference sequence). The CDR3 is 14 amino acids. V lost 6 bases and J lost 4, with 15 bases in between. DNA of the CDR3: TGTGCCAGCAGGCCTGGGGGGGAGTTCACTGAAGCTTTCTTT. Protein: CASRPGGEFTEAFF.

The chain couples TRBV6-2 or TRBV6-3 to TRBJ1-1, with a possible D match to TRBD1 (5 bases). Germline assignment: CDR1 MNHEY and CDR2 SVGEGT. Trimming pared 2 bases from V and 0 bases from J, leaving 19 bases between. This CDR3 region has 18 residues. CDR3 amino acids: CASSYARDVWSMNTEAFF. CDR3 nucleotide sequence: TGTGCCAGCAGTTACGCCAGGGATGTTTGGTCAATGAACACTGAAGCTTTCTTT.

For the CDR3, the DNA is TGTGCCAGCAGGCGACAGGGACGTAAGAACACTGAAGCTTTCTTT. It yields the protein CASRRQGRKNTEAFF. The rearrangement uses TRBV5-4 and TRBJ1-1; 7 bases are shared with TRBD1. The CDR3 spans 15 residues. Trimming removed 5 bases from V and 1 base from J; junction bases left unmatched: 8. Germline V gene sequence: CDR1 SGHNT, CDR2 YYREEE (reference sequence).

The chain is built from TRBV6-1 and TRBJ1-5; possible D gene TRBD1, 6 bases. This CDR3 has 13 amino acids. V was shortened by 6 bases and J by 4 bases, with 10 bases between the two germline ends. Germline V gene data show CDR1 as MNHNS and CDR2 as SASEGT. CDR3 amino acids: CASRGTGNQPQHF. The CDR3 nucleotides read TGTGCCAGCAGAGGCACAGGGAATCAGCCCCAGCATTTT.

In nucleotides, the CDR3 is TGTGCCAGCAGGGGGACTAGCGGGAGGGGCTACGAGCAGTACTTC. It encodes CASRGTSGRGYEQYF. V and J are TRBV7-9 and TRBJ2-7, with 16 nucleotides matching TRBD2. V was clipped by 6 bases and J by 3 bases; unmatched bases: 2. The germline V gene has CDR1 SEHNR and CDR2 FQNEAQ (reference sequence). The CDR3 is 15 amino acids.

The gene calls are TRBV12-3 or TRBV12-4 and TRBJ1-2, with 9 bases lining up with TRBD1. V trimming: 6 bases; J trimming: 8 bases; junction bases outside the gene matches: 7. The length of the CDR3 is 13 residues. CDR3 DNA: TGTGCCAGCAGCCTCGACAGGGGGGGAGGCTACACCTTC. Residues: CASSLDRGGGYTF.

V gene TRBV28 combines with J gene TRBJ2-2, with D uncertain. V was trimmed by 4 bases and J by 5 bases, leaving 8 bases between them. Germline V gene sequence: CDR1 MDHEN, CDR2 SYDVKM. The CDR3 length is 13 residues. CDR3 in DNA: TGTGCCAGCAGTTATTCGACAACCGGGGAGCTGTTTTTT. It encodes CASSYSTTGELFF.

The DNA of the CDR3 is TGTGCCAGCAGTGCCGCGGGAGGGCTAGACATTCAGTACTTC. Protein: CASSAAGGLDIQYF. J is TRBJ2-4 and V is TRBV25-1; 9 bases map to TRBD2. CDR1 is MGHDK, CDR2 SYGVNS, per germline. The CDR3 is made up of 14 amino acids. V gave up 4 bases and J gave up 8 bases; unmatched junction bases: 6.